This T cell receptor beta chain was profiled in a study of blood T cells in healthy people across ages (dated by TCRdb to the mid-2010s). Study-wide context: In model experiments, template switching captured about one uniquely barcoded TCR beta cDNA molecule for every two T cells. To track age-related changes in TCR beta repertoire diversity, the study relied on deep sequencing normalized with unique cDNA molecular identifiers. The donors were split into four age groups: young (average around 15 years), middle-aged (39), aged (approximately 59) and long-lived (under 85). Donors of different ages were randomly distributed across sequencing lanes to avoid experimental bias. For two donors (one aged 18 to 29 and one aged 80 or older), the study analyzed two additional independent replicas of 1 million unique cDNA reads from the same blood draw. The paper as a whole reports these results and caveats: Compared with the aged group, the long-lived group had more naive CD4+ T cells, fewer expanded clones and increased TCR diversity, suggesting age selection. The percentage of naive T cells measured by flow cytometry correlated strongly with observed TCR beta diversity. Because profiling used bulk unsorted PBMCs, naive and antigen-experienced compartments could not be compared conclusively. The CMV infection status of donors was not known, potentially confounding age-related changes in expanded clonotypes. Estimates of total diversity based on one million sequenced T cells were considered lower bounds and underestimates. As age increased, observed TCR beta diversity per million T cells dropped in a roughly linear way, and a significant reduction was already evident by age roughly 36.

The method behind the library was 5' RACE. Sequenced on an Illumina HiSeq 2500. A second PCR of roughly 6 to 11 cycles was run with a J-beta primer mix and a sample-barcoded 5' primer. A unique molecular identifier was introduced onto each TCR beta cDNA molecule by a template-switch 5' adaptor carrying 12 random nucleotides. Each sample yielded at least 2.5 million CDR3-containing paired-end reads. All of the RNA was converted into first-strand cDNA using the Mint cDNA synthesis kit, with a TRBC-specific oligonucleotide serving as the primer. Following uracil-DNA glycosylase treatment, a first 18-cycle PCR with universal primers M1SS and BC2_uni_R was performed on all cDNA. Processing in the source paper ran as follows. For normalization, 1 million high-quality reads were randomly selected from each sample, with every read carrying a distinct molecular identifier. Instead of being binned into consensus sequences, reads with shared molecular identifiers were discarded. MiTCR, run with a Q25 quality threshold and the strictest error-elimination algorithm, handled CDR3 identification, clonotype clustering and error correction. A nonparametric unseen species model with Euler transformation was used to estimate lower-bound total TCR beta diversity. The raw public reads went through TCRdb reprocessing: fastp at Q25, MiXCR clone calling, in-frame beta chains kept. Identical CDR3 proteins give one entry, which carries the most common genes and DNA. The V and J calls, along with clone size, are taken from TCRdb and not from the paper's own processing. The sample table shows around 1.5 million distinct CDR3 sequences, and 40% to 50% are seen once. 7.9% of the sample rests with the top ten.

Of note for this clonotype: The antigen this receptor binds is unknown. The record has no base qualities; no much larger clone is one base away.

For CDR1 and CDR2, the germline V gene lists SGHRS and YFSETQ. Germline trimming: 5 bases from V, 7 bases from J; junction bases outside gene matches: 15. Reading from cysteine to phenylalanine, the CDR3 counts 16 amino acids. Of the read, only the CDR3 DNA is kept; its 48 bases are in frame from base 1. The approximately 41 donors, aged about 6 to 90 years, were systemically healthy Caucasian individuals from Russia. Each donor gave roughly 9 milliliters of peripheral blood, drawn into EDTA-treated Vacutainer tubes. Ficoll-Paque density-gradient centrifugation was used to isolate PBMCs, with at least 6 million per sample. Trizol reagent was used to extract total RNA from PBMCs, with at least 5 micrograms per sample. The percentages of naive CD45RAhigh/CD27high T cells were determined by flow cytometry on a PBMC aliquot from every donor.

This receptor chain uses TRBV5-1 and TRBJ1-5, with 7 bases in between that match TRBD1. Material: blood. The sequence was obtained from a woman under 30 in good health. The CDR3 sequence is CASRPGQDPNRQPQHF. Read as DNA, the sequence is TGCGCCAGCAGACCTGGACAGGATCCCAATCGGCAGCCCCAGCATTTT. The full variable domain, with segments outside the CDR3 supplied by the reference TRBV5-1 and TRBJ1-5 proteins, appears as KAGVTQTPRYLIKTRGQQVTLSCSPISGHRSVSWYQQTPGQGLQFLFEYFSETQRNKGNFPGRFSGRQFSNSRSEMNVSTLELGDSALYLCASRPGQDPNRQPQHFGDGTRLSIL.